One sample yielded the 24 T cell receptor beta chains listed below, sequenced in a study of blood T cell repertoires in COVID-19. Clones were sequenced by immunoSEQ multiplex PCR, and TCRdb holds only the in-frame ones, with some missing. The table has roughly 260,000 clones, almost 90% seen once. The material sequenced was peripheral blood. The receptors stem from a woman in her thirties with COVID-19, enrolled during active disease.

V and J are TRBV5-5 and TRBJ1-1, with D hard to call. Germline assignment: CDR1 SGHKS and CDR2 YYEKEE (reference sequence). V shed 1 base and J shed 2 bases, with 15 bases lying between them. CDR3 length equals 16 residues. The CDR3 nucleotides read TGTGCCAGCAGCTTGACTCCTGCCACCCAAAACACTGAAGCTTTCTTT. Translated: CASSLTPATQNTEAFF.

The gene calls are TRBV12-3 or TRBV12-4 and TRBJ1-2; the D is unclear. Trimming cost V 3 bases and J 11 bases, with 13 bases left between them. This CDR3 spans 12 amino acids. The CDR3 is CASSFTVLAYTF. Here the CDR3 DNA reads TGTGCCAGCAGTTTTACCGTCCTGGCTTACACCTTC.

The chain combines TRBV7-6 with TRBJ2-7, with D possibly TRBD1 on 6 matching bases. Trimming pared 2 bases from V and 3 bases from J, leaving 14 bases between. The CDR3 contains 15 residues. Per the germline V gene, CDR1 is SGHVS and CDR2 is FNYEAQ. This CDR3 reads CASSLRGQTNYEQYF. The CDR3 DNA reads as TGTGCCAGCAGCTTAAGAGGACAGACCAACTACGAGCAGTACTTC.

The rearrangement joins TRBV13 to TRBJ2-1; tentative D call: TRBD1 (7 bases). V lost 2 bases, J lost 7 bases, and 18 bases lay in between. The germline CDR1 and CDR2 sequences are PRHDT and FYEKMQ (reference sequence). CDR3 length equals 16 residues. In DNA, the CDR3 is TGTGCCAGCAGCTTACTGCGAGGCAGGGGGAGGAATGAGCAGTTCTTC. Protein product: CASSLLRGRGRNEQFF.

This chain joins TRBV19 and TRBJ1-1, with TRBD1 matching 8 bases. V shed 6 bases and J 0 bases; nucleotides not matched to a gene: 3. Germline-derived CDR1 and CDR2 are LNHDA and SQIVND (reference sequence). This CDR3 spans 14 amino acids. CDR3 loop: CASRTGVMNTEAFF. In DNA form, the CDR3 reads TGTGCCAGTAGGACAGGGGTCATGAACACTGAAGCTTTCTTT.

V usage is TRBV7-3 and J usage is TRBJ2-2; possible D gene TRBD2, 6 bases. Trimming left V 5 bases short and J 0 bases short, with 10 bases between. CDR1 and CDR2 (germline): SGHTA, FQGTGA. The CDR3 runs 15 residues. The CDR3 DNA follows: TGTGCCAGCAGCCCCGGGGGACCGAACACCGGGGAGCTGTTTTTT. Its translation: CASSPGGPNTGELFF.

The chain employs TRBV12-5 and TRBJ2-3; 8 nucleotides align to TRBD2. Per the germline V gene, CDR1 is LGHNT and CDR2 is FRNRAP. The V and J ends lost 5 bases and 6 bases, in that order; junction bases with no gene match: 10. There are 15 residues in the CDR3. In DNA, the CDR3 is TGTGCTAGTGGTCCCGAAGCGGGAGTAGGGGATACGCAGTATTTT. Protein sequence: CASGPEAGVGDTQYF.

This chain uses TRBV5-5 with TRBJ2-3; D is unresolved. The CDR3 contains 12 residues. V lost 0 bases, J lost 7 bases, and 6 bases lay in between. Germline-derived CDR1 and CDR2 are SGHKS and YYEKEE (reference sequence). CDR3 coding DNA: TGTGCCAGCAGCTTGGAACAGTATACGCAGTATTTT. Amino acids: CASSLEQYTQYF. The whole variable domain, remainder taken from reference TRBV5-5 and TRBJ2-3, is DAGVTQSPTHLIKTRGQQVTLRCSPISGHKSVSWYQQVLGQGPQFIFQYYEKEERGRGNFPDRFSARQFPNYSSELNVNALLLGDSALYLCASSLEQYTQYFGPGTRLTVL.

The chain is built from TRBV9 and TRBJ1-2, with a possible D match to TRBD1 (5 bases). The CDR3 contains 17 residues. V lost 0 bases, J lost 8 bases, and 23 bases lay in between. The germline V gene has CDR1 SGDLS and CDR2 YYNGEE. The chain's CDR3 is CASSVAGASIDMSGYTF. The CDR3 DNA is TGTGCCAGCAGCGTAGCTGGGGCCAGCATTGATATGAGCGGCTACACCTTC.

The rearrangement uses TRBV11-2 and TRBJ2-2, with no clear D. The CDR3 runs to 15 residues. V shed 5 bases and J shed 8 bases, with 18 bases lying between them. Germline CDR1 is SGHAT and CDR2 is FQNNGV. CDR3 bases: TGTGCCAGCAGCCTAGGACCATCTCTCGGGGGGGAGCTGTTTTTT. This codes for CASSLGPSLGGELFF.

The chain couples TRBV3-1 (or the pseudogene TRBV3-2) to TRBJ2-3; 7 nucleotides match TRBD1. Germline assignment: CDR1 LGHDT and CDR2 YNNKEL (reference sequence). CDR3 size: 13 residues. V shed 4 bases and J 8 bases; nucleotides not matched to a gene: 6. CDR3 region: CASSPQGLGTQYF. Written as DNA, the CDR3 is TGTGCCAGCAGCCCACAGGGGTTAGGTACGCAGTATTTT.

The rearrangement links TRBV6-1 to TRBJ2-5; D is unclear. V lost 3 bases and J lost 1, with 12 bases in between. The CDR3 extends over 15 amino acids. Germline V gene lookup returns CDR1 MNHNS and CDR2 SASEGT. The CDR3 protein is CASSESARVQETQYF. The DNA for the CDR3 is TGTGCCAGCAGTGAGAGTGCACGGGTCCAAGAGACCCAGTACTTC.

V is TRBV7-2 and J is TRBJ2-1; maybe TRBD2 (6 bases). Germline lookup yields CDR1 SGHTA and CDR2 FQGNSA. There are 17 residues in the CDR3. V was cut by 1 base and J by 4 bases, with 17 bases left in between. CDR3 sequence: CASSLGGRAGGYNEQFF. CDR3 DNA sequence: TGTGCCAGCAGCTTAGGAGGGCGAGCGGGTGGATACAATGAGCAGTTCTTC.

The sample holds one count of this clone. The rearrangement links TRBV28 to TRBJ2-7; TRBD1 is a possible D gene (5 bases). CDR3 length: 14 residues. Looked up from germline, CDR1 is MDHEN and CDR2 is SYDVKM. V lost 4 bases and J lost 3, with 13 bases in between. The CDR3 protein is CASSYVDRFYEQYF. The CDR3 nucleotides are TGTGCCAGCAGTTATGTAGACAGATTCTACGAGCAGTACTTC.

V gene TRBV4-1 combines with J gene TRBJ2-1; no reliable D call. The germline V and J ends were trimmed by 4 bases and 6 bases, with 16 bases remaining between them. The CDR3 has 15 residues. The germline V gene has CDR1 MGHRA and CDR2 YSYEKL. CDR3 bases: TGCGCCAGCAGCCTCGGTCCCAAACGAGGCAATGAGCAGTTCTTC. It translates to CASSLGPKRGNEQFF.

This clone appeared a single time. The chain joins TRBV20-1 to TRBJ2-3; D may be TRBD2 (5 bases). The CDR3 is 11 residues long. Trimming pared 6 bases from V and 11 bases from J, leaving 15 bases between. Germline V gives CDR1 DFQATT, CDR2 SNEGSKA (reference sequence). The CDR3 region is CSATLGERQYF. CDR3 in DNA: TGCAGTGCCACCCTCGGGGAGAGGCAGTATTTT.

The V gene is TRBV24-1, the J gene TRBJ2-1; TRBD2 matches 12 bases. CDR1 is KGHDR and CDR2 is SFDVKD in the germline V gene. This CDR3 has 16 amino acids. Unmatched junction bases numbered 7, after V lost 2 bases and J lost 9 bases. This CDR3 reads CATSDYTTSGRSEQFF. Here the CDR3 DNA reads TGTGCCACCAGTGATTATACGACTAGCGGGAGATCTGAGCAGTTCTTC.

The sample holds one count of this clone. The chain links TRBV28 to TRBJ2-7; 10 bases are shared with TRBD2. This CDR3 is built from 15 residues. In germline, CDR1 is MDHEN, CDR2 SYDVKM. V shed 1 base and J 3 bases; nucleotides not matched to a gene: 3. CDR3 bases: TGTGCCAGCAGTTTATTTCCTAGCGGGAGCTACGAGCAGTACTTC. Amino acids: CASSLFPSGSYEQYF.

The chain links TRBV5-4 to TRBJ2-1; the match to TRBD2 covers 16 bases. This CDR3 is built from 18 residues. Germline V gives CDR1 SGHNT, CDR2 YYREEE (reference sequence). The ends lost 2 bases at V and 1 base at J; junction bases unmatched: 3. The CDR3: CASSFGTSGRGSYNEQFF. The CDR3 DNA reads TGTGCCAGCAGCTTCGGGACTAGCGGGAGGGGATCCTACAATGAGCAGTTCTTC.

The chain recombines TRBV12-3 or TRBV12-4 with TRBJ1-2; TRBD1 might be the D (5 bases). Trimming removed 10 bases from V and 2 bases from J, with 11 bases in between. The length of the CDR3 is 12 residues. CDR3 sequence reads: CATRGVNYGYTF. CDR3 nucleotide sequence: TGTGCCACCCGGGGGGTGAACTATGGCTACACCTTC.

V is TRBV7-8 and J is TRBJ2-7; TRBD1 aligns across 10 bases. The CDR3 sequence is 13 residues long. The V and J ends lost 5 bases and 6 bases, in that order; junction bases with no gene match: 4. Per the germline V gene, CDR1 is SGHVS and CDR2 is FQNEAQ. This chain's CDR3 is CASSRDRGSEQYF. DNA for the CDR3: TGTGCCAGCAGCCGGGACAGGGGCTCCGAGCAGTACTTC.

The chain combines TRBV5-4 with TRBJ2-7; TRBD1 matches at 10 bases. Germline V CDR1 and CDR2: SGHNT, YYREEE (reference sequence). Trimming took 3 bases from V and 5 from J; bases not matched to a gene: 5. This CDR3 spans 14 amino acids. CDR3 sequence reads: CASSSRDRGHEQYF. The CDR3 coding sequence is TGTGCCAGCAGCTCGAGGGACAGGGGCCACGAGCAGTACTTC.

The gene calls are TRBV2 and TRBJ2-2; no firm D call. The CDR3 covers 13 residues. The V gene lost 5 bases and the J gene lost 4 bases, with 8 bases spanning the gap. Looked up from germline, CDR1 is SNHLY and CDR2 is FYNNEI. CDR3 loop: CASSLVSTGELFF. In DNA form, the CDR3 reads TGTGCCAGCAGTCTCGTCAGCACCGGGGAGCTGTTTTTT.

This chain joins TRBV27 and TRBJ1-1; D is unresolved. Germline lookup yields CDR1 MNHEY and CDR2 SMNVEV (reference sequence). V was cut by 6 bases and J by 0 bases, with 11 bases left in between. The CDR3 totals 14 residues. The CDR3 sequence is CASRLPGMNTEAFF. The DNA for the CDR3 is TGTGCCAGCAGACTGCCGGGAATGAACACTGAAGCTTTCTTT.